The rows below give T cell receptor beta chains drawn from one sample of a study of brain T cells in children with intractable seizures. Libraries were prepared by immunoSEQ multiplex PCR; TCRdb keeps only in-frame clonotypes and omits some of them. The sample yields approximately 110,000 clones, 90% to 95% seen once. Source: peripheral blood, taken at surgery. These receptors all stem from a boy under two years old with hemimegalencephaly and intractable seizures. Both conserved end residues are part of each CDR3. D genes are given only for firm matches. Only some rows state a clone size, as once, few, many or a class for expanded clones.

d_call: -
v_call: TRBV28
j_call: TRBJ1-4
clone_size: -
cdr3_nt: TGTGCCACCCTGGAGTTCCATGGGGTCGGTGAAAAACTGTTTTTT
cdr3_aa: CATLEFHGVGEKLFF

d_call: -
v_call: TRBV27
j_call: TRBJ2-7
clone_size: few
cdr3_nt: TGTGCCAGCAGTTTAGTGGGAGGGGGGTCCTACGAGCAGTACTTC
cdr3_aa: CASSLVGGGSYEQYF

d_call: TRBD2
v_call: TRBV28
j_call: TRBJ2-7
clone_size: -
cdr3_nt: TGTGCCAGCAGCTACAGACTAGCGGGAGGAGGCGAGCAGTACTTC
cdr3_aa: CASSYRLAGGGEQYF

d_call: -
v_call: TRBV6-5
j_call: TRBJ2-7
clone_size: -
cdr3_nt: TGTGCCAGCAGTTACACGACAGGAAGCTCCTACGAGCAGTACTTC
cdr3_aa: CASSYTTGSSYEQYF

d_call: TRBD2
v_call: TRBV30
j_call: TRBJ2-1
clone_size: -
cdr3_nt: TGTGCCTGGAGTTTTCCTGTCGTTAGCGGGATCTATGAGCAGTTCTTC
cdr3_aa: CAWSFPVVSGIYEQFF

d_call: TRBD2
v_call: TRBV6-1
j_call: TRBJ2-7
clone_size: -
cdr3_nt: TGTGCCAGCAGTGAGGGGGCCGCGGGAGGATCCTACGAGCAGTACTTC
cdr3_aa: CASSEGAAGGSYEQYF

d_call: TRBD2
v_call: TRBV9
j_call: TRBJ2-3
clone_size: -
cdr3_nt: TGTGCCAGCAGCCCCAGACTAGCGGGAGTAGCAGATACGCAGTATTTT
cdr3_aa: CASSPRLAGVADTQYF

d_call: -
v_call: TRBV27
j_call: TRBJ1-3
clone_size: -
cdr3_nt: TGTGCCAGCAGTTTAAAGGGGAGCTCTGGAAACACCATATATTTT
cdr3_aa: CASSLKGSSGNTIYF

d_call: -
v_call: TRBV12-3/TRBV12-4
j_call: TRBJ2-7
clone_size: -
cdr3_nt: TGTGCCAGCAGTTTGGAAAGTAGCTACGAGCAGTACTTC
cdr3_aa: CASSLESSYEQYF

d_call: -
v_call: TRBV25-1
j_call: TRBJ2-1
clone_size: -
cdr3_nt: TGTGCCAGCAGTGAACAGGCGGGCTCCTACAATGAGCAGTTCTTC
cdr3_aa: CASSEQAGSYNEQFF

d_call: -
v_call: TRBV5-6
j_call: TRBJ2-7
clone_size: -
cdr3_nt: TGTGCCAGCAGCTCAAACAGGGGATGGGGAGGGGAGCAGTACTTC
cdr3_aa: CASSSNRGWGGEQYF

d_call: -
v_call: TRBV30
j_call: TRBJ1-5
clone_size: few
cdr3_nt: TGTGCCTGGAGTGTACAAGAGAGGCAGCCCCAGCATTTT
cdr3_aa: CAWSVQERQPQHF

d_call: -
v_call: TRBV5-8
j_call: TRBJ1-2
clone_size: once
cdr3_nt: TGTGCCAGCAGCTCCCCGGGGTTGTGGTATGGCTACACCTTC
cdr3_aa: CASSSPGLWYGYTF

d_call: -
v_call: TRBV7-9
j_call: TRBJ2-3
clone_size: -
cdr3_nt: TGTGCCAGCAGCTTAACCGGGACTACAGATACGCAGTATTTT
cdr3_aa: CASSLTGTTDTQYF

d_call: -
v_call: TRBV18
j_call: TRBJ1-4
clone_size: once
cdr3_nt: TGTGCCAGCTCACCCACGGGGGTCGAAAAACTGTTTTTT
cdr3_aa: CASSPTGVEKLFF

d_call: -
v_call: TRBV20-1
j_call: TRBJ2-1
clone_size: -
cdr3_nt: TGCAGTGCTAGCAGGCTGAATGAGCAGTTCTTC
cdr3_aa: CSASRLNEQFF

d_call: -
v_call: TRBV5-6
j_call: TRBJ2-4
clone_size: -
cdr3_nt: TGTGCCAGCAGCGGTTTACAGGGTTTGCTGGCCAAAAACATTCAGTACTTC
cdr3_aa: CASSGLQGLLAKNIQYF

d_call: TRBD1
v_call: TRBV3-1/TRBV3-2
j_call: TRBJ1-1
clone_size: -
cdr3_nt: TGTGCCAGCAGCCCGTCGACAGGGTTTGAAGCTTTCTTT
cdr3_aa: CASSPSTGFEAFF

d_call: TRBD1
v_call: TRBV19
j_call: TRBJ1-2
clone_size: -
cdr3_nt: TGTGCCAGTAGTACATGGACAGGGGAGAACTATGGCTACACCTTC
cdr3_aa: CASSTWTGENYGYTF

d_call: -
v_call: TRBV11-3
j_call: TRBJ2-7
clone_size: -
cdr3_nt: TGTGCCAGCAGCTTAGCCGGAAGCTCCTACGAGCAGTACTTC
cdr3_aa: CASSLAGSSYEQYF

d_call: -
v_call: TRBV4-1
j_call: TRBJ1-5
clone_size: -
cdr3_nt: TGCGCCAGCAGCCCATACTTCGTAGGAAATCAGCCCCAGCATTTT
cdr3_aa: CASSPYFVGNQPQHF

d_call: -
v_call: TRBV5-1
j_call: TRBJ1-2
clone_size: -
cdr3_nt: TGCGCCAGCAGTGAGGGTCCCAGGGGCGCTTATGGCTACACCTTC
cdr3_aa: CASSEGPRGAYGYTF

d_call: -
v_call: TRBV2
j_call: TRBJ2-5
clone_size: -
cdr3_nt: TGTGCCAGCACCCAGACACGAGAGACCCAGTACTTC
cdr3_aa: CASTQTRETQYF

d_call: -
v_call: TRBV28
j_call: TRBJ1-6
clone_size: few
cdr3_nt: TGTGCCAGCAGCCGACACGGGTCGGCTTCACCCCTCCACTTT
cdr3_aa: CASSRHGSASPLHF

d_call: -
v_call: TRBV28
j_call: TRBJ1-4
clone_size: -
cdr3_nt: TGTGCCAGCAGTTTAGGACATAATGAAAAACTGTTTTTT
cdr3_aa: CASSLGHNEKLFF

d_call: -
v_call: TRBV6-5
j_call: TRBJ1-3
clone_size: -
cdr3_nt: TGTGCCAGCAGTTACAGCTCTGGAAACACCATATATTTT
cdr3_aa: CASSYSSGNTIYF

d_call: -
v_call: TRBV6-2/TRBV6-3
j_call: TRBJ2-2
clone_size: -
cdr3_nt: TGTGCCAGCAGTGCGGAACACACCGGGGAGCTGTTTTTT
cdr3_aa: CASSAEHTGELFF

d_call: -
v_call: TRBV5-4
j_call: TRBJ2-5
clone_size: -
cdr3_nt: TGTGCCAGCAGTCTTCCGGGACAACCTGGGGAGACCCAGTACTTC
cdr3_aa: CASSLPGQPGETQYF

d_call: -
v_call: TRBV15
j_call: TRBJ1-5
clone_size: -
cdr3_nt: TGTGCCACCAGCAGAGAGGGGGGAGACAATCAGCCCCAGCATTTT
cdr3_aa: CATSREGGDNQPQHF